The rows below give T cell receptor beta chains drawn from one sample of a study of shared T cell receptors in the human thymus. Clones were read by immunoSEQ multiplex PCR, and TCRdb kept only the in-frame ones, dropping some. In the table there are roughly 410,000 clones, around 93% of which are singletons. Material: thymocytes. These receptors originate from a human donor. The conserved cysteine and the conserved F or W are not part of the CDR3 here.

V gene	J gene	CDR3 protein
TRBV15	TRBJ2-4	ATSRDPAIQY
TRBV28	TRBJ1-3	ASRGRPGNTIY
TRBV4-3	TRBJ2-1	ASSHLYWGTYNEQF
TRBV28	TRBJ1-2	ASSPGADYGYT
TRBV18	TRBJ2-2	ASSPLSGGSGELF
TRBV28	TRBJ2-1	ASSFRPPADARAYNEQF
TRBV19	TRBJ2-5	ASSTQGQETQY
TRBV27	TRBJ2-7	ATSARAGAPSYEQY
TRBV14	TRBJ1-3	ASSQTRTLAGNTIY
TRBV5-8	TRBJ2-2	ASSCPGLPRPTGELF
TRBV6-1	TRBJ2-4	ASSEDPTEYKNIQY
TRBV6-6	TRBJ2-7	ASSYSGLDLAYEQY
TRBV6-5	TRBJ2-5	ATGTGSQETQY
TRBV10-3	TRBJ2-1	AISEGKTSGTTYNEQF
TRBV28	TRBJ2-7	ASSPPKSADSSYEQY
TRBV4-3	TRBJ2-5	ASACLGRREAQETQY
TRBV5-1	TRBJ2-5	ASSLAPLGTTRETQY
TRBV10-3	TRBJ2-1	ADWLGLNEQF
TRBV13	TRBJ1-3	ASSLEATTSGNTIY
TRBV5-4	TRBJ2-1	ASSLRQGGEQF
TRBV4-3	TRBJ2-3	ASSQDVAGDTDTQY
TRBV5-1	TRBJ2-7	ASSLASGEYEQY
TRBV2	TRBJ1-2	ASIEDPGGYT
TRBV19	TRBJ2-3	ASSMRTGPTDTQY
TRBV2	TRBJ2-3	ASPGGAGSTDTQY
TRBV4-1	TRBJ2-1	ASSRFLSSSGRKYNEQF
TRBV6-6	TRBJ1-5	ASSWETQEDQPQH
TRBV9	TRBJ1-3	ASSVACGNTIY
TRBV6-4	TRBJ2-1	ASRRQGTDEQF
TRBV6-6	TRBJ2-7	ASSPPPAPFYEQY
TRBV28	TRBJ1-4	ASSLRPGIGEKLF
TRBV27	TRBJ2-3	ASRTSGSTDTQY
TRBV19	TRBJ2-1	ASSTIAGRAYNEQF
TRBV25-1	TRBJ2-3	ASSEFVGLDTQY
TRBV28	TRBJ1-2	ASSLFGHHT
TRBV19	TRBJ1-4	ASSLHPPGQAGNEKLF
TRBV5-4	TRBJ2-3	ASSFSVLPTDTQY
TRBV28	TRBJ2-7	ASSSRGYGRYSYEQY
TRBV27	TRBJ2-5	ASSCRQGKETQY
TRBV18	TRBJ1-5	ASSRPEGHNQPQH
TRBV4-1	TRBJ2-5	ASSRRAGPETQY
TRBV25-1	TRBJ2-7	ASSDNRASYEQY
TRBV6-5	TRBJ2-2	AGSYGTGGNTGELF
TRBV11-2	TRBJ2-3	ASTASGEDTQY
TRBV15	TRBJ2-3	ATSRARAGSGIGTDTQY